The clone carrying this TCR beta chain was detected only a few times. Each CDR3 protein gets one entry after TCRdb re-called the RT-PCR reads with MiXCR. The sample carries about 700,000 distinct CDR3 sequences, 12% to 15% recorded once. The source is a female donor in good health, serving as a healthy control. The material sequenced was memory CD4+ T cells from blood.

CDR3 DNA: TGTGCCAGCAGTACGGGAAGCTGGGCTAGCGGGAGTGGCGAGCAGTACTTC. Amino acids: CASSTGSWASGSGEQYF. The chain employs TRBV9 and TRBJ2-7; 10 bases are shared with TRBD2. The CDR3 totals 17 residues. With 5 bases clipped from V and 6 bases from J, the junction kept 17 bases outside the gene matches. The germline CDR1 and CDR2 sequences are SGDLS and YYNGEE.